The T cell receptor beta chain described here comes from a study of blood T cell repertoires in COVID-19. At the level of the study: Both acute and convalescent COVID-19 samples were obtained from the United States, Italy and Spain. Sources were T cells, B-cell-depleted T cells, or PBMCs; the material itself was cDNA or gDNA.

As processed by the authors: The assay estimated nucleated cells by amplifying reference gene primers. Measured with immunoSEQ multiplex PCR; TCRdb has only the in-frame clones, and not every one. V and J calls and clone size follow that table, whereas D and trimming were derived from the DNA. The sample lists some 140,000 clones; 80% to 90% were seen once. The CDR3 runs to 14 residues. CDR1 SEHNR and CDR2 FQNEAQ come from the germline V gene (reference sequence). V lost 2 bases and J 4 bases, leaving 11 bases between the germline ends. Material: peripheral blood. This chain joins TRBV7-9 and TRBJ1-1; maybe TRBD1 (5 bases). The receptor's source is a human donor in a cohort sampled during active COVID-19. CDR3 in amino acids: CASSLSGRATEAFF. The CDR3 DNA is TGTGCCAGCAGCTTATCAGGGAGGGCCACTGAAGCTTTCTTT.